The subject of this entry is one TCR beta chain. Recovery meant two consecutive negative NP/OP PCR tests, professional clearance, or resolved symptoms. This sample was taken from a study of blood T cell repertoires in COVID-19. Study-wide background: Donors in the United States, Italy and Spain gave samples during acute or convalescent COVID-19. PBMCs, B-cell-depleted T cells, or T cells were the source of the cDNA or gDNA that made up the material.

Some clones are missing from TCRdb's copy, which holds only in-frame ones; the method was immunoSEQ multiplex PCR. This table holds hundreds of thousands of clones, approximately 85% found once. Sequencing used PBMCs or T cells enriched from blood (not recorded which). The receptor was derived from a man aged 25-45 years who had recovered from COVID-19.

In DNA form, the CDR3 reads TGCGCCAGCAGTCAGGATCCTTACTACACCGGGGAGCTGTTTTTT. Residues: CASSQDPYYTGELFF. This chain connects TRBV5-1 to TRBJ2-2; no clear D gene. The V gene lost 5 bases and the J gene lost 3 bases, with 14 bases spanning the gap. CDR3 length: 15 amino acids. Germline V gives CDR1 SGHRS, CDR2 YFSETQ.